This TCR beta chain was observed in a study of blood T cell repertoires in COVID-19. The overall study: Donors in the United States, Italy and Spain gave samples during acute or convalescent COVID-19.

In the authors' workflow: Reference gene primer amplification gave nucleated cell count estimates. Libraries were prepared by immunoSEQ multiplex PCR; TCRdb keeps only in-frame clonotypes and omits some of them. V and J calls and clone size are those listed in that table; D and trimming were worked out from the DNA. The data contain around 390,000 clones, more than 75% of them singletons. The CDR3 runs to 16 residues. Looked up from germline, CDR1 is MGHRA and CDR2 is YSYEKL. Deletions cut 3 bases from V and 4 bases from J, with 16 bases between. The chain has TRBV4-1 and TRBJ1-5; D call uncertain. The sequencing input was PBMCs or T cells enriched from blood (not recorded which). The TCR originated in a woman in her fifties or sixties who had recovered from COVID-19. The CDR3 bases are TGCGCCAGCAGCCAGTATGCAGGTGAACCTAATCAGCCCCAGCATTTT. Residues: CASSQYAGEPNQPQHF.